The clone carrying this T cell receptor (beta chain) occurred many times. Its antigen remains unidentified. Researchers amplified the TCR beta CDR3 regions from RNA transcripts. HTBI primers were the set used in a first-round RT-PCR of the TCR CDR3. TCRdb ran MiXCR on the multiplex PCR reads and lists one entry per CDR3 protein. Of around 260,000 distinct CDR3 sequences listed, 25% are singletons. The CDR3 runs to 15 residues. Germline CDR1 and CDR2: SGHRS and YFSETQ. Trimming shortened V by 8 bases and J by 2 bases, and 14 bases separated the two germline ends. This specimen belongs to a study of T cells in Graves' hyperthyroidism and ophthalmopathy. Study-wide results and caveats: Blood also contained most expanded thyroid clonotypes above 0.001.

The rearrangement links TRBV5-1 to TRBJ2-6; D remains ambiguous. Sequenced sample: blood. The sequence came from a man aged 35 to 55 with Graves' hyperthyroidism that later progressed to Graves' ophthalmopathy. CDR3 sequence reads: CASKAQVAGANVLTF. DNA for the CDR3: TGCGCCAGTAAAGCTCAGGTAGCTGGGGCCAACGTCCTGACTTTC.